These 15 T cell receptor beta chains share one sample of origin, sequenced in a study of control samples from healthy donors and cancer patients. This table comes from immunoSEQ multiplex PCR, and its TCRdb copy is limited to in-frame clones, with some not included. The sample gives 100,000 to 150,000 clones, 90% of which show up once; 2% to 3% is in the top ten. The sample was blood. The receptors were gathered from a man in his forties or fifties in good health.

The chain joins TRBV5-6 to TRBJ2-7; D may be TRBD2 (6 bases). With 4 bases removed from V and 3 bases from J, the gap between germline ends came to 17 bases. The CDR3 totals 15 residues. Germline V gene lookup returns CDR1 SGHDT and CDR2 YYEEEE. CDR3 in DNA: TGTGCCAGCAGCGAGGGACTGGGGCAGGGCTACGAGCAGTACTTC. The encoded protein is CASSEGLGQGYEQYF.

V usage is TRBV27 and J usage is TRBJ1-1; D uncertain. This CDR3 has 17 amino acids. Deletions cut 9 bases from V and 0 bases from J, with 23 bases between. CDR1 is MNHEY, CDR2 SMNVEV, per germline (reference sequence). In nucleotides, the CDR3 is TGTGCCAGTAACCGTGGCGGGTCTCCCTTTTTGAACACTGAAGCTTTCTTT. Translation gives CASNRGGSPFLNTEAFF.

The chain links TRBV3-1 (or the pseudogene TRBV3-2) to TRBJ2-5; 13 bases are a match to TRBD2. V was clipped by 4 bases and J by 2 bases; unmatched bases: 7. This CDR3 contains 17 residues. Germline assignment: CDR1 LGHDT and CDR2 YNNKEL (reference sequence). The CDR3 region has the DNA TGTGCCAGCAGCCTACGACTAGCGGGGGGAGTTCAAGAGACCCAGTACTTC. Protein product: CASSLRLAGGVQETQYF.

The rearrangement links TRBV5-4 to TRBJ1-1, with a weak D call TRBD1 (5 bases). V lost 3 bases, J lost 1 base, and 10 bases lay in between. This CDR3 has 14 amino acids. Germline lookup yields CDR1 SGHNT and CDR2 YYREEE (reference sequence). CDR3 bases: TGTGCCAGCAGCTCGGGACTTTCGAACACTGAAGCTTTCTTT. Its translation is CASSSGLSNTEAFF.

The rearrangement links TRBV10-3 to TRBJ1-2; 8 nucleotides line up with TRBD1. V trimming: 4 bases; J trimming: 6 bases; junction bases outside the gene matches: 4. Germline-derived CDR1 and CDR2 are ENHRY and SYGVKD. The CDR3 runs 13 residues. This CDR3 reads CAISGTGRDGYTF. Here the CDR3 DNA reads TGTGCCATCAGTGGGACAGGGAGGGATGGCTACACCTTC.

The chain links TRBV6-5 to TRBJ1-2; TRBD1 agrees at 7 bases. CDR3 size: 14 residues. Germline CDR1 MNHEY, CDR2 SVGAGI. Losses at the gene ends were 4 bases for V and 4 bases for J; bases not matched to a gene: 6. The CDR3 loop reads CASSSGQLFYGYTF. The CDR3 region has the DNA TGTGCCAGCAGTTCGGGACAGCTATTCTATGGCTACACCTTC.

V is TRBV19 and J is TRBJ2-3, with a tentative D call TRBD2 (6 bases). The V end lost 4 bases, the J end lost 0 bases, and 11 bases lay between the germline ends. This CDR3 comprises 15 residues. Per germline, CDR1 LNHDA and CDR2 SQIVND (reference sequence). The CDR3 region is CASSTPTRSTDTQYF. The CDR3 bases are TGTGCCAGTAGTACCCCGACTAGGAGCACAGATACGCAGTATTTT.

The V and J genes are TRBV30 and TRBJ2-1; no clear D. Trimming pared 0 bases from V and 3 bases from J, leaving 6 bases between. This CDR3 region has 13 residues. Germline assignment: CDR1 GTSNPN and CDR2 SVGIG (reference sequence). The CDR3 here is CAWSVLNYNEQFF. CDR3 DNA sequence: TGTGCCTGGAGTGTACTCAACTACAATGAGCAGTTCTTC.

V gene TRBV12-3 or TRBV12-4 combines with J gene TRBJ2-5; no firm D call. This CDR3 is 12 amino acids long. Trimming removed 3 bases from V and 5 bases from J, with 7 bases in between. The CDR3 coding sequence is TGTGCCAGCAGTTTCAATGGGGAGACCCAGTACTTC. Amino acid sequence: CASSFNGETQYF.

This clone was observed once. The chain couples TRBV30 to TRBJ1-1, with a tentative D call TRBD1 (5 bases). Per the germline V gene, CDR1 is GTSNPN and CDR2 is SVGIG (reference sequence). This CDR3 contains 14 residues. The V end was cut by 2 bases, the J end by 1 base, with 11 bases between. The CDR3 loop is CAWSRGGKNTEAFF. The DNA of the CDR3 is TGTGCCTGGAGTCGCGGGGGGAAGAACACTGAAGCTTTCTTT.

This chain joins TRBV10-1 and TRBJ2-1; D might be TRBD2 (6 bases). This CDR3 is 17 amino acids long. The V end was cut by 3 bases, the J end by 2 bases, with 17 bases between. Germline CDR1 is WNHNN and CDR2 is SYGVQD (reference sequence). This CDR3 reads CASSDSLGDSAYNEQFF. The CDR3 DNA follows: TGCGCCAGCAGTGATTCCTTGGGGGACTCGGCCTACAATGAGCAGTTCTTC.

The V gene is TRBV5-6, the J gene TRBJ2-7; D is possibly TRBD1 or TRBD2 (5 bases each). Germline lookup yields CDR1 SGHDT and CDR2 YYEEEE. The CDR3 runs to 17 residues. Trimming cost V 4 bases and J 1 base, with 21 bases left between them. The CDR3 is CASSVPPYGTGSYEQYF. CDR3 coding DNA: TGTGCCAGCAGCGTCCCACCCTACGGGACGGGATCCTACGAGCAGTACTTC.

This sequence joins TRBV5-4 and TRBJ2-3, with 7 nucleotides matching TRBD1. CDR3 length: 14 residues. V trimming: 2 bases; J trimming: 5 bases; junction bases outside the gene matches: 5. Germline CDR1 SGHNT, CDR2 YYREEE (reference sequence). The CDR3 loop is CASSFTGVGDTQYF. The CDR3 bases are TGTGCCAGCAGCTTCACAGGGGTAGGAGATACGCAGTATTTT.

The chain recombines TRBV6-5 with TRBJ1-6; D is unclear. V gave up 5 bases and J gave up 7 bases, with 12 bases separating them. The CDR3 is 14 residues long. Germline CDR1 reads MNHEY; CDR2 reads SVGAGI. The CDR3 DNA reads TGTGCCAGCAGTCATACTACGGGGAATTCACCCCTCCACTTT. This sequence encodes CASSHTTGNSPLHF.

The V gene is TRBV5-4, the J gene TRBJ2-3, with TRBD2 matching over 8 bases. This CDR3 is built from 16 residues. Trimming at V came to 4 bases and at J to 4 bases, leaving 11 bases not matched to a gene. Germline V gene lookup returns CDR1 SGHNT and CDR2 YYREEE (reference sequence). The CDR3 sequence is CASSQRTSYRADTQYF. CDR3 bases: TGTGCCAGCAGCCAAAGGACTAGCTACCGCGCAGATACGCAGTATTTT. Full variable domain (remainder filled in from reference TRBV5-4 and TRBJ2-3): ETGVTQSPTHLIKTRGQQVTLRCSSQSGHNTVSWYQQALGQGPQFIFQYYREEENGRGNFPPRFSGLQFPNYSSELNVNALELDDSALYLCASSQRTSYRADTQYFGPGTRLTVL.